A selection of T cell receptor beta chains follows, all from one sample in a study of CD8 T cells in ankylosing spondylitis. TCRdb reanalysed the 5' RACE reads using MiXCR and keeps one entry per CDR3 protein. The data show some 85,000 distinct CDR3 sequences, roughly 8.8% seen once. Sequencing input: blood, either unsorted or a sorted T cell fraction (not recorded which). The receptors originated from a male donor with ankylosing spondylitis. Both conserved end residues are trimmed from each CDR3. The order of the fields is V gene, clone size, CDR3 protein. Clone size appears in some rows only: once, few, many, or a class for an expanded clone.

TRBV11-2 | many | ASSLGHQNGYT
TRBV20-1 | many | SAVERTYNEQF
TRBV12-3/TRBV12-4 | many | ASSLDNSGVDEQF
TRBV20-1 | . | SARRTSGRTDTQY
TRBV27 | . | ASSSRDRLRTQY
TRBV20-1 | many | SAEELAGYNEQF
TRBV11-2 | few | ASSLRTSRKHNEQF
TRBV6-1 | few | ASSPPGDTGELF
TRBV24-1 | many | ATSARQGFGQPQH
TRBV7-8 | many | ASSPTVPSYEQY
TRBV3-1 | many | ASSQVWGGEQF
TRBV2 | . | ASYPPNNEQF
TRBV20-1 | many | SALGDNEQF
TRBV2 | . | ASRSGALYEQY
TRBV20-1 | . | SARDINSGFAYEQY
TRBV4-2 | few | ASSHDRETMNTEAF
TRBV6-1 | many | ATGGADSGTDTQY
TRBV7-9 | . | ASSSRGSARLDGEQY
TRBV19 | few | ASSPDRETDTQY
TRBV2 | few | ASSGDRTRGYT
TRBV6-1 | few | ASKQLGADEQF
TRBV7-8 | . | ASRRSSGRVQETQY